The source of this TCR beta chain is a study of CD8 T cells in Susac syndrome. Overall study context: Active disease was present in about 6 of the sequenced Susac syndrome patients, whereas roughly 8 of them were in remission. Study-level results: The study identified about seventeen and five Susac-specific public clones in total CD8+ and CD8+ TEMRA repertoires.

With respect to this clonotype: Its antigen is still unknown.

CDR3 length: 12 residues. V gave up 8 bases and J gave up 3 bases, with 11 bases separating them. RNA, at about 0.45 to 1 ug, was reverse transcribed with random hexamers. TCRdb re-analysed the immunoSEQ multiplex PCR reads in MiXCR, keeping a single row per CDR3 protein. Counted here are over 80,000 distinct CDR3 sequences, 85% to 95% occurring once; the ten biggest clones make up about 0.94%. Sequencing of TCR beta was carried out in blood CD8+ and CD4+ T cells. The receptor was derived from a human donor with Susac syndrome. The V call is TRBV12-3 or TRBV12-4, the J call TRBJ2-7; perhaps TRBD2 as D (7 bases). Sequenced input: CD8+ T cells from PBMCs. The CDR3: CASAGGHYEQYF. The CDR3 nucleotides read TGTGCCAGCGCCGGGGGGCACTACGAGCAGTACTTC.